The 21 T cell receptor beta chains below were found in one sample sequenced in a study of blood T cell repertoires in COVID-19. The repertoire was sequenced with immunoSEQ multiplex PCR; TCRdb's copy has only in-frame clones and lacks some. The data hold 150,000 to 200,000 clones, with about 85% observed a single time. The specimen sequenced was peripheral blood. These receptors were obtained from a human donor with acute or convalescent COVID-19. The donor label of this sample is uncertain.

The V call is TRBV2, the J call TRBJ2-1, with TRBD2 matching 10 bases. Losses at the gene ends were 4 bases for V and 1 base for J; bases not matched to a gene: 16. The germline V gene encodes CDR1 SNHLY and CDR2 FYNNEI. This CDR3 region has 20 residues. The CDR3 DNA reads TGTGCCAGCAGTGGAGAGCAGAGCGGGGGGGCCCTGGGTTCCTACAATGAGCAGTTCTTC. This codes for CASSGEQSGGALGSYNEQFF.

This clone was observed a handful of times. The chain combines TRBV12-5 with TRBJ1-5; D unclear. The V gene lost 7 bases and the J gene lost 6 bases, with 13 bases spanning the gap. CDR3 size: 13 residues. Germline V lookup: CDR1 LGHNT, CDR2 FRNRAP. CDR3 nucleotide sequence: TGTGCTAGTGCCACCTGGGCGGGTCAGCCCCAGCATTTT. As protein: CASATWAGQPQHF.

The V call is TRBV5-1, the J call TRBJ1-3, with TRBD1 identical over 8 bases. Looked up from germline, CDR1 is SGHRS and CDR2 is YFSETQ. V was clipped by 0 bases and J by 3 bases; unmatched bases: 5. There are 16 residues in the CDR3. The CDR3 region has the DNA TGCGCCAGCAGCTTGGATGTTGACAGGGGTGGAAACACCATATATTTT. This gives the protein CASSLDVDRGGNTIYF.

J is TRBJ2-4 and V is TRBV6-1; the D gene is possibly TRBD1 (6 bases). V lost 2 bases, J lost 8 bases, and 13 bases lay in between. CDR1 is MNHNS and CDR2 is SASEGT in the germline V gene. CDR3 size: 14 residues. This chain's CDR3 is CASSEKGVIDIQYF. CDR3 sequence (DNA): TGTGCCAGCAGTGAAAAGGGGGTTATAGACATTCAGTACTTC.

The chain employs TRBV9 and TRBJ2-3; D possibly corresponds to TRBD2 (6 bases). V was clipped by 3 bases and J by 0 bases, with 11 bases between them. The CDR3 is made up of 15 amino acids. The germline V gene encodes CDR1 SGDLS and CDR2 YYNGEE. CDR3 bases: TGTGCCAGCAGCGAGGTACGGGGGAGCACAGATACGCAGTATTTT. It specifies CASSEVRGSTDTQYF.

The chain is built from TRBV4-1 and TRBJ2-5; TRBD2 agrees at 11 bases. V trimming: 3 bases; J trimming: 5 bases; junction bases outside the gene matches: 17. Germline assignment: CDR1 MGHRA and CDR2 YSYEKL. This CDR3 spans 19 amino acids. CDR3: CASSHETPVSGGAGETQYF. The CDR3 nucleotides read TGCGCCAGCAGCCACGAAACGCCAGTTAGCGGGGGGGCTGGGGAGACCCAGTACTTC.

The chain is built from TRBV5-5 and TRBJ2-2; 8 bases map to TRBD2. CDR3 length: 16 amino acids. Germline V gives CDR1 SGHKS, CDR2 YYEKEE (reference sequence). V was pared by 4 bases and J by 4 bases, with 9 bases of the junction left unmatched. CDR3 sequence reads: CASSPPGGVPTGELFF. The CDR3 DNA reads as TGTGCCAGCAGCCCCCCCGGGGGGGTACCCACCGGGGAGCTGTTTTTT.

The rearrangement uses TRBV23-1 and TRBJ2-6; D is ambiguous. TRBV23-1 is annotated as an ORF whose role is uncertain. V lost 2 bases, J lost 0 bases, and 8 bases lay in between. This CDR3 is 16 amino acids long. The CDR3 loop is CASSQDYSSGANVLTF. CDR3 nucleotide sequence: TGCGCCAGCAGTCAAGATTACAGCTCTGGGGCCAACGTCCTGACTTTC.

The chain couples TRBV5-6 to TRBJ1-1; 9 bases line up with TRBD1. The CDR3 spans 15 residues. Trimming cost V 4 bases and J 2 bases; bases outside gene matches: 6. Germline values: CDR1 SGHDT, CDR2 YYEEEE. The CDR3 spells CASSPRGQGNTEAFF. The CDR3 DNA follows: TGTGCCAGCAGCCCCCGGGGACAGGGTAACACTGAAGCTTTCTTT.

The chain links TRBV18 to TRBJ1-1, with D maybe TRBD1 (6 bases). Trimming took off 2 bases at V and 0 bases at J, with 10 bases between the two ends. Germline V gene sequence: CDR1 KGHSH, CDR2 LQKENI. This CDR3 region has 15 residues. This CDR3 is CASSPDRTVNTEAFF. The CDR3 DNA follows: TGTGCCAGCTCACCAGACAGGACGGTGAACACTGAAGCTTTCTTT.

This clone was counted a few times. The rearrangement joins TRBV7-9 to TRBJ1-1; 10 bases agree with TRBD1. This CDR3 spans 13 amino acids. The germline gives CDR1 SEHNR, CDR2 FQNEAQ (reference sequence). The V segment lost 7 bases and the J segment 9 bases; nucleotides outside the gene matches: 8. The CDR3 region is CASISGTGDQAFF. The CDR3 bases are TGTGCCAGCATCTCAGGGACAGGGGATCAAGCTTTCTTT.

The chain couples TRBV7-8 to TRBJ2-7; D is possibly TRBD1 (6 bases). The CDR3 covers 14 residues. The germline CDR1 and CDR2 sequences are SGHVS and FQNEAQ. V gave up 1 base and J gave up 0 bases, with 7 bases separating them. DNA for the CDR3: TGTGCCAGCAGCTTAGGGGGGCTCTCCTACGAGCAGTACTTC. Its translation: CASSLGGLSYEQYF.

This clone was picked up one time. The CDR3 is CASSETAGIRNTIYF. In DNA form, the CDR3 reads TGTGCCAGCAGCGAGACTGCCGGTATTCGAAACACCATATATTTT. The J gene is TRBJ1-3, the V gene TRBV9; the D is unclear. This CDR3 is built from 15 residues. Trimming left V 3 bases short and J 5 bases short, with 15 bases between. CDR1 is SGDLS and CDR2 is YYNGEE in the germline V gene.

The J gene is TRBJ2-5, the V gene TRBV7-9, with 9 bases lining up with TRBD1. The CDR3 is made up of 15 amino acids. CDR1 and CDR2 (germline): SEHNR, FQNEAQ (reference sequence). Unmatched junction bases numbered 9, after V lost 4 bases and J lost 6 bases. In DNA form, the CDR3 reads TGTGCCAGCAGCTCACAGGGGGCCGATACAAAGACCCAGTACTTC. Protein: CASSSQGADTKTQYF.

The CDR3 DNA reads TGCGCCAGCAGAGGGGGCGACTATGGCTACACCTTC. This gives the protein CASRGGDYGYTF. V is TRBV5-1 and J is TRBJ1-2, with 7 bases identical to TRBD1. The CDR3 contains 12 residues. J lost 3 bases, V lost 5 bases, and 1 base had no gene match. Germline V lookup: CDR1 SGHRS, CDR2 YFSETQ.

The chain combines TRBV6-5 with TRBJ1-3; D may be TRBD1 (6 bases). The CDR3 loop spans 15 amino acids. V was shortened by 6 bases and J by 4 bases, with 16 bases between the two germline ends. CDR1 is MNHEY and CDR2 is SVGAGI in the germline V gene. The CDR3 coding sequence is TGTGCCAGCAGACCAGACAGGTTTCCGGGAAACACCATATATTTT. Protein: CASRPDRFPGNTIYF.

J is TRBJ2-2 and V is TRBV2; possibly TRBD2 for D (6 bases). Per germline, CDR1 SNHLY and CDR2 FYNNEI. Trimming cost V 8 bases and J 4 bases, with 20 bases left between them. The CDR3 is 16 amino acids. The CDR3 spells CASGGPTGPPTGELFF. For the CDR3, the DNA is TGTGCCAGCGGAGGGCCAACGGGGCCACCCACCGGGGAGCTGTTTTTT.

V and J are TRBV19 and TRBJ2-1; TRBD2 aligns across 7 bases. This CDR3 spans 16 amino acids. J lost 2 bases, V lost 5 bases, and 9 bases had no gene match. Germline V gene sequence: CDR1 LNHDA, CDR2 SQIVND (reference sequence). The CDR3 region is CASSATGGGAYNEQFF. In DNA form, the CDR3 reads TGTGCCAGTAGTGCCACTGGTGGGGGGGCCTACAATGAGCAGTTCTTC.

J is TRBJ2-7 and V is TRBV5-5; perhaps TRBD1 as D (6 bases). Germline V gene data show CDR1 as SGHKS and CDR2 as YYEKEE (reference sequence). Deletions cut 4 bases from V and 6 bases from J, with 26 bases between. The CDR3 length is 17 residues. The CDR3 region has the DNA TGTGCCAGCAGCACCACGACAGGTCCCCAGGCGGTCGGCGAGCAGTACTTC. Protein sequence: CASSTTTGPQAVGEQYF.

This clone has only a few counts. CDR3: CASSPSGGVTDTQYF. The CDR3, as DNA: TGTGCCAGCAGTCCTAGCGGGGGGGTCACAGATACGCAGTATTTT. This chain uses TRBV5-4 with TRBJ2-3, with TRBD2 identical over 12 bases. Germline V CDR1 and CDR2: SGHNT, YYREEE (reference sequence). J was trimmed by 2 bases and V by 5 bases; bases with no gene match: 3. The CDR3 consists of 15 residues.

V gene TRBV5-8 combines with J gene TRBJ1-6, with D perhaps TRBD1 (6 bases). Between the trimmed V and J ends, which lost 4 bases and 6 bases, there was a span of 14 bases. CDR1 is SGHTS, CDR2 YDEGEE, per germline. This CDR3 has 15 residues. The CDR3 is CASSPDWTANSPLHF. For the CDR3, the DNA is TGTGCCAGCAGCCCCGATTGGACAGCTAATTCACCCCTCCACTTT. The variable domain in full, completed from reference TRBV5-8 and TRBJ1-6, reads EAGVTQSPTHLIKTRGQQATLRCSPISGHTSVYWYQQALGLGLQFLLWYDEGEERNRGNFPPRFSGRQFPNYSSELNVNALELEDSALYLCASSPDWTANSPLHFGNGTRLTVT.